This entry lists 29 T cell receptor beta chains sequenced from one sample in a study of PD-1 blockade in classical Hodgkin lymphoma. Brentuximab vedotin exposure varied, and every patient relapsed after autologous stem cell transplantation. Here immunoSEQ multiplex PCR was the method, and the copy in TCRdb shows in-frame clones only, minus some. The sample contains 55,000 to 80,000 clones, about 93% of which appear only once. The sequences come from peripheral blood mononuclear cells (PBMCs), collected at baseline. The receptor source for this set is a human donor with classical Hodgkin lymphoma.

The chain uses TRBV7-7 and TRBJ2-2; no clear D gene. The germline gives CDR1 SSHAT, CDR2 FNYEAQ (reference sequence). Trimming stripped 1 base from V and 4 bases from J, with 13 bases between. The CDR3 covers 16 residues. CDR3 nucleotides: TGTGCCAGCAGCTTAGTTCCAGCGTCGCTCACCGGGGAGCTGTTTTTT. Translating gives CASSLVPASLTGELFF. Full variable domain (rest looked up from reference TRBV7-7 and TRBJ2-2): GAGVSQSPRYKVTKRGQDVTLRCDPISSHATLYWYQQALGQGPEFLTYFNYEAQPDKSGLPSDRFSAERPEGSISTLTIQRTEQRDSAMYRCASSLVPASLTGELFFGEGSRLTVL.

A single count supports this clone. J is TRBJ2-1 and V is TRBV5-4; TRBD2 agrees at 9 bases. This CDR3 region has 17 residues. Looked up from germline, CDR1 is SGHNT and CDR2 is YYREEE (reference sequence). V gave up 4 bases and J gave up 3 bases; unmatched junction bases: 11. The CDR3 here is CASSRANLAGDYNEQFF. The CDR3 nucleotides are TGTGCCAGCAGCCGGGCCAATTTAGCGGGAGACTACAATGAGCAGTTCTTC.

This rearrangement joins TRBV7-6 to TRBJ2-2; 11 nucleotides match TRBD1. Germline loops: CDR1 SGHVS, CDR2 FNYEAQ. This CDR3 has 16 residues. Germline trimming cut 2 bases from V and 4 bases from J; bases unmatched to any gene: 3. CDR3 sequence: CASSLPGTGGTGELFF. The CDR3 DNA sequence: TGTGCCAGCAGCTTACCCGGGACAGGGGGCACCGGGGAGCTGTTTTTT.

This clone has a single count. V gene TRBV28 combines with J gene TRBJ2-4; TRBD1 aligns across 8 bases. Germline trimming cut 3 bases from V and 15 bases from J; bases unmatched to any gene: 13. Germline lookup yields CDR1 MDHEN and CDR2 SYDVKM. The CDR3 has 14 residues. CDR3 region: CASSLFLDRVGRYF. The DNA of the CDR3 is TGTGCCAGCAGTTTGTTCTTGGACAGGGTGGGAAGGTACTTC.

V is TRBV5-8 and J is TRBJ1-5, with D unresolved. Germline CDR1 is SGHTS and CDR2 is YDEGEE. This CDR3 is built from 17 residues. V dropped 1 base and J dropped 5 bases, with 19 bases sitting between them. CDR3: CASSLSPMRVWDQPQHF. The DNA of the CDR3 is TGTGCCAGCAGCTTGTCGCCGATGCGGGTTTGGGATCAGCCCCAGCATTTT. The full variable domain, with the rest looked up from reference TRBV5-8 and TRBJ1-5, is EAGVTQSPTHLIKTRGQQATLRCSPISGHTSVYWYQQALGLGLQFLLWYDEGEERNRGNFPPRFSGRQFPNYSSELNVNALELEDSALYLCASSLSPMRVWDQPQHFGDGTRLSIL.

The chain carries TRBV18 and TRBJ2-7; 7 positions match TRBD1. This CDR3 region has 18 residues. Looked up from germline, CDR1 is KGHSH and CDR2 is LQKENI. V shed 5 bases, J shed 4 bases, and the junction held 20 bases outside the gene matches. The CDR3 sequence: CASSFRDRLQYSSYEQYF. The CDR3 DNA is TGTGCCAGCTCATTCCGGGACAGACTTCAATATTCTTCTTACGAGCAGTACTTC.

The chain is built from TRBV27 and TRBJ2-6; D is unclear. Germline V gives CDR1 MNHEY, CDR2 SMNVEV (reference sequence). The CDR3 length is 13 residues. V dropped 5 bases and J dropped 2 bases, with 4 bases sitting between them. The CDR3 DNA reads TGTGCCAGCAGTCGCCCTGGGGCCAACGTCCTGACTTTC. As protein: CASSRPGANVLTF.

V gene TRBV7-6 combines with J gene TRBJ2-7; tentatively, D is TRBD1 or TRBD2 (6 bases each). Trimming stripped 5 bases from V and 5 bases from J, with 25 bases between. CDR3 length equals 17 residues. Per germline, CDR1 SGHVS and CDR2 FNYEAQ. The CDR3 DNA follows: TGTGCCAGCAGCACCACTCCACCCCGGGGGCGATTCCACGAGCAGTACTTC. Translation: CASSTTPPRGRFHEQYF. Looking up the rest from reference TRBV7-6 and TRBJ2-7 gives the full variable domain: GAGVSQSPRYKVTKRGQDVALRCDPISGHVSLYWYRQALGQGPEFLTYFNYEAQQDKSGLPNDRFSAERPEGSISTLTIQRTEQRDSAMYRCASSTTPPRGRFHEQYFGPGTRLTVT.

The table lists this clone with a count of one. The chain has TRBV30 and TRBJ1-2, with D perhaps matching TRBD1 (6 bases). CDR3 size: 13 residues. In germline, CDR1 is GTSNPN, CDR2 SVGIG (reference sequence). V shed 0 bases and J shed 8 bases, with 13 bases lying between them. DNA for the CDR3: TGTGCCTGGAGTGTAGGGGGAGGACACGGCTACACCTTC. It specifies CAWSVGGGHGYTF.

The chain carries TRBV10-1 and TRBJ2-1, with 11 bases that match TRBD2. Germline V lookup: CDR1 WNHNN, CDR2 SYGVQD (reference sequence). V lost 8 bases and J lost 8; bases outside the gene matches: 8. The CDR3 contains 14 residues. The CDR3 is CASLMGLAVDEQFF. Here the CDR3 DNA reads TGCGCCAGCCTTATGGGACTAGCGGTCGATGAGCAGTTCTTC.

This chain joins TRBV6-1 and TRBJ2-7, with D maybe TRBD1 (5 bases). CDR1 MNHNS and CDR2 SASEGT come from the germline V gene. Trimming removed 4 bases from V and 1 base from J, with 8 bases in between. CDR3 size: 13 residues. Here the CDR3 DNA reads TGTGCCAGCAGTGCCAGGGAATCCTACGAGCAGTACTTC. Translating it yields CASSARESYEQYF.

V and J are TRBV30 and TRBJ2-2, with 7 nucleotides matching TRBD2. Per germline, CDR1 GTSNPN and CDR2 SVGIG (reference sequence). Trimming removed 2 bases from V and 0 bases from J; junction bases left unmatched: 6. The CDR3 consists of 16 residues. In DNA, the CDR3 is TGTGCCTGGAGTAGAGTAGGGACTACGAACACCGGGGAGCTGTTTTTT. Protein sequence: CAWSRVGTTNTGELFF. The whole variable domain, remainder taken from reference TRBV30 and TRBJ2-2, is SQTIHQWPATLVQPVGSPLSLECTVEGTSNPNLYWYRQAAGRGLQLLFYSVGIGQISSEVPQNLSASRPQDRQFILSSKKLLLSDSGFYLCAWSRVGTTNTGELFFGEGSRLTVL.

V is TRBV7-9 and J is TRBJ2-3; 7 bases are a match to TRBD2. The CDR3 covers 17 residues. With 6 bases clipped from V and 3 bases from J, the junction kept 15 bases outside the gene matches. Germline lookup yields CDR1 SEHNR and CDR2 FQNEAQ (reference sequence). CDR3 sequence: CASRPTLQRGGTDTQYF. The CDR3 coding sequence is TGTGCCAGCAGGCCTACCTTGCAGCGGGGTGGTACAGATACGCAGTATTTT.

The rearrangement uses TRBV5-1 and TRBJ1-4; no clear D gene. There are 16 residues in the CDR3. Trimming shortened V by 0 bases and J by 12 bases, and 21 bases separated the two germline ends. CDR1 and CDR2 (germline): SGHRS, YFSETQ. The chain's CDR3 is CASSLAVKAGPEQLFF. The CDR3 DNA sequence: TGCGCCAGCAGCTTGGCCGTAAAGGCCGGCCCCGAACAACTGTTTTTT.

The rearrangement links TRBV7-9 to TRBJ1-2, with TRBD1 matching over 7 bases. Germline V lookup: CDR1 SEHNR, CDR2 FQNEAQ (reference sequence). The CDR3 loop spans 15 amino acids. V gave up 0 bases and J gave up 4 bases; unmatched junction bases: 5. CDR3 amino acids: CASSLAQGVSYGYTF. The DNA for the CDR3 is TGTGCCAGCAGCTTAGCGCAGGGGGTCAGCTATGGCTACACCTTC.

In this sample, this clone turned up once. The V and J genes are TRBV27 and TRBJ1-5, with a weak D call TRBD1 (5 bases). The V gene's germline CDR1 is MNHEY and CDR2 SMNVEV (reference sequence). V lost 6 bases to trimming and J lost 0 bases, with 12 bases between them. The CDR3 consists of 15 residues. The CDR3 DNA is TGTGCCAGCAGGGGACTCCTCTATAGCAATCAGCCCCAGCATTTT. Translated: CASRGLLYSNQPQHF.

The chain combines TRBV7-6 with TRBJ2-7, with TRBD1 as a possible D gene (6 bases). CDR1 SGHVS and CDR2 FNYEAQ come from the germline V gene. The CDR3 contains 13 residues. V lost 4 bases, J lost 1 base, and 8 bases lay in between. CDR3 residues: CASSSGQSYEQYF. The CDR3 nucleotides are TGTGCCAGCAGCTCAGGACAGTCCTACGAGCAGTACTTC.

This clone appeared a single time. The chain combines TRBV11-2 with TRBJ1-2; TRBD1 aligns across 9 bases. Losses at the gene ends were 3 bases for V and 4 bases for J; bases not matched to a gene: 9. This CDR3 region has 16 residues. Germline V gene sequence: CDR1 SGHAT, CDR2 FQNNGV. CDR3 DNA: TGTGCCAGCAGCTTTAGGGACAGGGCCCTCTCCTATGGCTACACCTTC. Translation gives CASSFRDRALSYGYTF. Combining the CDR3 with reference TRBV11-2 and TRBJ1-2 gives the whole variable domain EAGVAQSPRYKIIEKRQSVAFWCNPISGHATLYWYQQILGQGPKLLIQFQNNGVVDDSQLPKDRFSAERLKGVDSTLKIQPAKLEDSAVYLCASSFRDRALSYGYTFGSGTRLTVV.

The rearrangement uses TRBV7-3 and TRBJ2-1, with 10 bases aligning to TRBD2. The V gene end was trimmed by 2 bases and the J gene end by 6 bases; junction bases not matched to a gene: 16. This CDR3 has 19 residues. Germline V gives CDR1 SGHTA, CDR2 FQGTGA. The DNA for the CDR3 is TGTGCCAGCAGCTTAGACCCGCAGCGGGGGGGCCTAAGGGGCAATGAGCAGTTCTTC. Its protein product is CASSLDPQRGGLRGNEQFF.

The genes are TRBV6-6 and TRBJ2-2, with D possibly matching TRBD2 (5 bases). CDR3 length: 14 amino acids. CDR1 is MNHNY and CDR2 is SVGAGI in the germline V gene (reference sequence). Trimming shortened V by 2 bases and J by 6 bases, and 10 bases separated the two germline ends. Here the CDR3 DNA reads TGTGCCAGCAGTTACGTGCGGGTACCCGGGGAGCTGTTTTTT. Its protein product is CASSYVRVPGELFF.

CDR3 region: CASSAPFGAGVNTGELFF. CDR3 nucleotides: TGTGCCAGCAGCGCACCTTTTGGAGCGGGAGTGAACACCGGGGAGCTGTTTTTT. The chain uses TRBV9 and TRBJ2-2; the match to TRBD2 covers 8 bases. The germline CDR1 and CDR2 sequences are SGDLS and YYNGEE. This CDR3 is built from 18 residues. J lost 1 base, V lost 3 bases, and 11 bases had no gene match. Supplemented by reference TRBV9 and TRBJ2-2, the full variable domain reads DSGVTQTPKHLITATGQRVTLRCSPRSGDLSVYWYQQSLDQGLQFLIQYYNGEERAKGNILERFSAQQFPDLHSELNLSSLELGDSALYFCASSAPFGAGVNTGELFFGEGSRLTVL.

This sequence joins TRBV6-5 and TRBJ1-2, with D unresolved. CDR1 and CDR2 (germline): MNHEY, SVGAGI. Between the trimmed V and J ends, which lost 0 bases and 5 bases, there was a span of 10 bases. This CDR3 region has 14 residues. In DNA form, the CDR3 reads TGTGCCAGCAGTTACTCGCGGGGAGGGTATGGCTACACCTTC. Translated: CASSYSRGGYGYTF.

CDR3 coding DNA: TGTGCCAGCAGTTACTCCCGGGAGGGCCGCGATGAGCAGTTCTTC. Translating gives CASSYSREGRDEQFF. The genes are TRBV6-6 and TRBJ2-1; 8 bases match TRBD2. V lost 0 bases to trimming and J lost 8 bases; unmatched junction nucleotides: 6. This CDR3 spans 15 amino acids. Germline lookup yields CDR1 MNHNY and CDR2 SVGAGI (reference sequence).

The rearrangement joins TRBV27 to TRBJ2-1; D may be TRBD1 (8 bases). V was cut by 2 bases and J by 0 bases, with 20 bases left in between. The germline CDR1 and CDR2 sequences are MNHEY and SMNVEV (reference sequence). The CDR3 totals 19 residues. This CDR3 reads CASSLKRDRLISSYNEQFF. CDR3 coding DNA: TGTGCCAGCAGTTTAAAGCGGGACAGGCTGATTAGCTCCTACAATGAGCAGTTCTTC.

This CDR3 is CASSNRDSSYNEQFF. CDR3 sequence (DNA): TGTGCCAGCAGCAACCGGGACAGCTCCTACAATGAGCAGTTCTTC. This chain uses TRBV5-8 with TRBJ2-1; 7 nucleotides align to TRBD1. The junction had 4 bases not matched to a gene; V was cut back by 4 bases and J by 0 bases. The V gene's germline CDR1 is SGHTS and CDR2 YDEGEE. The CDR3 has 15 amino acids.

The gene calls are TRBV10-1 and TRBJ1-2; D might be TRBD1 (6 bases). V was trimmed by 4 bases and J by 3 bases, leaving 15 bases between them. The CDR3 has 15 residues. Germline assignment: CDR1 WNHNN and CDR2 SYGVQD (reference sequence). CDR3: CASSVHGGGDYGYTF. The CDR3 nucleotides read TGCGCCAGCAGTGTTCACGGGGGGGGCGACTATGGCTACACCTTC.

The chain links TRBV6-5 to TRBJ2-3, with 8 bases lining up with TRBD2. Germline V CDR1 and CDR2: MNHEY, SVGAGI. CDR3 length: 14 amino acids. V shed 6 bases, J shed 7 bases, and the junction held 9 bases outside the gene matches. The CDR3 protein is CASSPVGGRNTQYF. CDR3 nucleotide sequence: TGTGCCAGCAGCCCCGTGGGCGGGAGGAATACGCAGTATTTT.

The chain is built from TRBV5-5 and TRBJ1-1; D not certain. Germline V CDR1 and CDR2: SGHKS, YYEKEE (reference sequence). CDR3 size: 15 residues. Trimming removed 0 bases at V and 2 bases at J, with 11 bases between. The CDR3 sequence is CASSLVGSYNTEAFF. DNA for the CDR3: TGTGCCAGCAGCTTGGTAGGGTCCTATAACACTGAAGCTTTCTTT.

The chain couples TRBV2 to TRBJ2-5; 8 positions agree with TRBD2. V lost 7 bases, J lost 4 bases, and 5 bases stayed unmatched. Germline values: CDR1 SNHLY, CDR2 FYNNEI. The CDR3 is made up of 13 amino acids. DNA of the CDR3: TGTGCCAGCATGGGACTAGGGGCAGAGACCCAGTACTTC. It encodes CASMGLGAETQYF.